There are a few counts of the clone carrying this T cell receptor beta chain. TCR alpha and TCR beta cDNA libraries with sample barcodes and UMIs came from 5'RACE using constant-segment primers. TCRdb used MiXCR to reprocess the 5' RACE reads, holding one entry per CDR3 protein. The sample lists hundreds of thousands of distinct CDR3 sequences, roughly 13% occurring once. This sample is part of a study of T-cell memory formation after mild COVID-19. CDR1 and CDR2 (germline): DFQATT, SNEGSKA (reference sequence). The trim removed 6 bases at V and 5 bases at J, leaving 12 bases unmatched. The CDR3 length is 15 residues.

The source is a man younger than 35 who had mild COVID-19 (a few samples of this study predate the infection). Cell type and time point are not known. This chain connects TRBV20-1 to TRBJ2-5, with 10 bases identical to TRBD2. The source material was PBMCs or a T cell subset sorted from them (not recorded which). For the CDR3, the DNA is TGCAGTGCGCCCGGCCCGGGACTAGCGACCGAGACCCAGTACTTC. This codes for CSAPGPGLATETQYF.